The clone carrying this TCR beta chain was counted once. Some clones are missing from TCRdb's copy, which holds only in-frame ones; the method was immunoSEQ multiplex PCR. The sample shows under 100,000 clones, around 94% of them seen only once. The CDR3 totals 13 residues. Germline lookup yields CDR1 SQVTM and CDR2 ANQGSEA. V was cut by 4 bases and J by 3 bases, with 11 bases left in between. Thawed PBMCs were FACS-sorted into unstimulated CD4+CD25+CD127- regulatory T cells, CD4+CD25- non-regulatory cells, CD4 and CD8 cells. The data originate from a study of Tregs in tolerant kidney transplant recipients.

V gene TRBV29-1 combines with J gene TRBJ2-3; the D call may be TRBD1 or TRBD2 (5 bases each). The sequenced sample was CD8+ T cells from blood. The TCR comes from a human donor in good health. The CDR3 nucleotides read TGCAGCGTTGTAGGGACGGAAACAGATACGCAGTATTTT. This translates into CSVVGTETDTQYF.